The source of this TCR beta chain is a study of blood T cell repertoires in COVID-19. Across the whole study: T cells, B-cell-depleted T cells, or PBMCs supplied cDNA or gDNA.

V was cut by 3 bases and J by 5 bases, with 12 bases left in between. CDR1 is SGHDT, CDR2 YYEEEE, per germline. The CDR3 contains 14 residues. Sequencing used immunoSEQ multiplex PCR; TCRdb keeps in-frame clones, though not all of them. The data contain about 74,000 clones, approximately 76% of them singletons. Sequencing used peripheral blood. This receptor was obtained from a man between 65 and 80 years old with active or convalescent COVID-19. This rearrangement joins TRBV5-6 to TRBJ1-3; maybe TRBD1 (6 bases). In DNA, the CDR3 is TGTGCCAGCAGCTCACGACAGGTGCGAAACACCATATATTTT. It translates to CASSSRQVRNTIYF.